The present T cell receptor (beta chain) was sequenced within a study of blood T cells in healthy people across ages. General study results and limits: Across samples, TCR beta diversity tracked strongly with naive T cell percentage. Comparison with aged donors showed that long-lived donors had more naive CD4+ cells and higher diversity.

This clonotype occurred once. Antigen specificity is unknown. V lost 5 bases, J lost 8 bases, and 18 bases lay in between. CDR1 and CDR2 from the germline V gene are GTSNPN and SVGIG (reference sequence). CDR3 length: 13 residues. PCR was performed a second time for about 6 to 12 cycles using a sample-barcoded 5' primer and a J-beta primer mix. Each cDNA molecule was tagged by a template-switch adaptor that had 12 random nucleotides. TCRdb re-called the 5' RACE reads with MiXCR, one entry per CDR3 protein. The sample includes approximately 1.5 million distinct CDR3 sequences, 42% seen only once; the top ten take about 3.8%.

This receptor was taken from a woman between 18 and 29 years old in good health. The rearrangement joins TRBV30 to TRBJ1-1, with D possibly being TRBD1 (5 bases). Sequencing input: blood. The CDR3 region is CAWERPGLWEAFF. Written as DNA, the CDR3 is TGTGCCTGGGAGCGGCCGGGACTGTGGGAAGCTTTCTTT.